The next 25 T cell receptor beta chains were all read from a single sample in a study of blood T cell repertoires in COVID-19. TCRdb's table, derived via immunoSEQ multiplex PCR, lists solely in-frame clones and lacks some. The repertoire has about 43,000 clones, roughly four fifths of them found once; the top ten carry about 48%. Sequencing was carried out using peripheral blood. These receptor sequences come from an elderly woman with acute or convalescent COVID-19.

The rearrangement joins TRBV27 to TRBJ1-1; tentatively, D is TRBD1 (6 bases). CDR1 and CDR2 (germline): MNHEY, SMNVEV (reference sequence). The CDR3 consists of 14 residues. Trimming took off 8 bases at V and 6 bases at J, with 19 bases between the two ends. CDR3 sequence reads: CASALRMSGAEAFF. The CDR3 DNA sequence: TGTGCCAGCGCACTAAGGATGTCAGGGGCTGAAGCTTTCTTT.

The chain carries TRBV2 and TRBJ2-2, with D unresolved. Germline CDR1 SNHLY, CDR2 FYNNEI. The CDR3 extends over 15 amino acids. Deletions cut 1 base from V and 0 bases from J, with 6 bases between. For the CDR3, the DNA is TGTGCCAGCAGTGAAGTTAGCCCGAACACCGGGGAGCTGTTTTTT. It yields the protein CASSEVSPNTGELFF.

This clone was seen a handful of times. This chain joins TRBV10-3 and TRBJ1-1; TRBD1 aligns across 8 bases. The ends lost 0 bases at V and 12 bases at J; junction bases unmatched: 15. The germline V gene encodes CDR1 ENHRY and CDR2 SYGVKD. CDR3 length: 16 amino acids. For the CDR3, the DNA is TGTGCCATCAGTGAGTCGATTCCGGACAGGGCCTCAGGACCTTTCTTT. It yields the protein CAISESIPDRASGPFF.

The chain recombines TRBV28 with TRBJ2-7, with 9 bases matching TRBD2. The length of the CDR3 is 15 residues. V lost 6 bases to trimming and J lost 0 bases; unmatched junction nucleotides: 6. From germline, CDR1 is MDHEN and CDR2 SYDVKM. CDR3 region: CASSPLAGASYEQYF. CDR3 coding DNA: TGTGCCAGCAGCCCTTTAGCGGGGGCCTCCTACGAGCAGTACTTC. The variable domain in full, with the rest retrieved from reference TRBV28 and TRBJ2-7, is DVKVTQSSRYLVKRTGEKVFLECVQDMDHENMFWYRQDPGLGLRLIYFSYDVKMKEKGDIPEGYSVSREKKERFSLILESASTNQTSMYLCASSPLAGASYEQYFGPGTRLTVT.

The chain uses TRBV2 and TRBJ2-1; the match to TRBD2 covers 9 bases. The CDR3 extends over 14 amino acids. In germline, CDR1 is SNHLY, CDR2 FYNNEI. The ends lost 4 bases at V and 5 bases at J; junction bases unmatched: 3. The CDR3 is CASSGKRGDNEQFF. The CDR3 nucleotides read TGTGCCAGCAGTGGGAAGCGGGGGGACAATGAGCAGTTCTTC.

This rearrangement joins TRBV11-3 to TRBJ1-4; D is ambiguous. CDR3 length: 15 residues. Germline CDR1 reads SGHNT; CDR2 reads YENEEA. Between the trimmed V and J ends, which lost 5 bases and 0 bases, there was a span of 10 bases. DNA of the CDR3: TGTGCCAGCAGCCCCGGAGGAGCAACTAATGAAAAACTGTTTTTT. Encoded protein: CASSPGGATNEKLFF.

The chain uses TRBV7-2 and TRBJ1-3, with D perhaps TRBD1 (5 bases). Trimming removed 3 bases from V and 0 bases from J, with 12 bases in between. Germline assignment: CDR1 SGHTA and CDR2 FQGNSA. The CDR3 is made up of 16 amino acids. CDR3 in DNA: TGTGCCAGCAGCTTCCCGGGGGACTTCTCTGGAAACACCATATATTTT. Encoded protein: CASSFPGDFSGNTIYF.

The sample holds one count of this clone. The J gene is TRBJ1-6, the V gene TRBV9, with D tentatively TRBD1 (5 bases). V lost 4 bases and J lost 0, with 11 bases in between. The CDR3 runs to 16 residues. Germline loops: CDR1 SGDLS, CDR2 YYNGEE. The CDR3 is CASSPWGSSYNSPLHF. Written as DNA, the CDR3 is TGTGCCAGCAGCCCTTGGGGCAGCTCCTATAATTCACCCCTCCACTTT. Full variable domain (missing parts from reference TRBV9 and TRBJ1-6): DSGVTQTPKHLITATGQRVTLRCSPRSGDLSVYWYQQSLDQGLQFLIQYYNGEERAKGNILERFSAQQFPDLHSELNLSSLELGDSALYFCASSPWGSSYNSPLHFGNGTRLTVT.

V gene TRBV11-2 combines with J gene TRBJ2-1; tentative D call: TRBD2 (7 bases). This CDR3 spans 15 amino acids. Germline V gene sequence: CDR1 SGHAT, CDR2 FQNNGV. Trimming removed 4 bases at V and 9 bases at J, with 19 bases between. CDR3 amino acids: CASSSGPRGAAEQFF. The CDR3 DNA follows: TGTGCCAGCAGCTCGGGACCTCGGGGGGCGGCTGAGCAGTTCTTC.

This chain links TRBV12-3 or TRBV12-4 with TRBJ2-7; tentative D call: TRBD2 (5 bases). The V and J ends lost 3 bases and 7 bases respectively, with 13 bases between them. CDR3 length equals 13 residues. This chain's CDR3 is CASSFGPPGEQYF. CDR3 nucleotides: TGTGCCAGCAGTTTCGGACCCCCGGGGGAGCAGTACTTC.

The table lists this clone with a few counts. The chain joins TRBV9 to TRBJ2-3, with 9 nucleotides matching TRBD2. Per the germline V gene, CDR1 is SGDLS and CDR2 is YYNGEE. The J segment lost 1 base and the V segment lost 4 bases, leaving 13 bases of the junction unmatched. The CDR3 covers 18 residues. The CDR3 nucleotides are TGTGCCAGCAGCCCCCCGGCGGGGGGGGTTGGTGGCACAGATACGCAGTATTTT. Encoded protein: CASSPPAGGVGGTDTQYF.

CDR3 protein: CASRRAGASYNEQFF. CDR3 DNA sequence: TGCGCCAGCAGGCGAGCGGGGGCCTCTTACAATGAGCAGTTCTTC. V and J are TRBV4-1 and TRBJ2-1, with 8 positions matching TRBD2. This CDR3 spans 15 amino acids. Germline V gene sequence: CDR1 MGHRA, CDR2 YSYEKL. V shed 6 bases, J shed 4 bases, and the junction held 8 bases outside the gene matches.

CDR3 loop: CASSSGLAGGIAQYF. Here the CDR3 DNA reads TGTGCCAGCAGCTCGGGACTAGCGGGGGGGATCGCGCAGTATTTT. V gene TRBV7-2 combines with J gene TRBJ2-3, with TRBD2 identical over 16 bases. Per the germline V gene, CDR1 is SGHTA and CDR2 is FQGNSA. The CDR3 has 15 residues. V shed 4 bases and J 10 bases; nucleotides not matched to a gene: 5.

The rearrangement joins TRBV5-1 to TRBJ2-2; maybe TRBD1 (6 bases). Between the trimmed V and J ends, which lost 6 bases and 6 bases, there was a span of 15 bases. The CDR3 length is 14 residues. Germline-derived CDR1 and CDR2 are SGHRS and YFSETQ. Here the CDR3 reads CASTRTETPGELFF. Written as DNA, the CDR3 is TGCGCCAGCACCCGGACAGAAACCCCCGGGGAGCTGTTTTTT. Drawing the rest from reference TRBV5-1 and TRBJ2-2, the complete variable domain is KAGVTQTPRYLIKTRGQQVTLSCSPISGHRSVSWYQQTPGQGLQFLFEYFSETQRNKGNFPGRFSGRQFSNSRSEMNVSTLELGDSALYLCASTRTETPGELFFGEGSRLTVL.

The V gene is TRBV27, the J gene TRBJ1-1, with 12 bases fitting TRBD1. J gave up 1 base and V 2 bases, and 5 bases lay outside the gene matches. The length of the CDR3 is 17 residues. The V gene's germline CDR1 is MNHEY and CDR2 SMNVEV (reference sequence). The CDR3 bases are TGTGCCAGCAGTTTAGGGACAGGGGGCCGTGGGAACACTGAAGCTTTCTTT. Translated: CASSLGTGGRGNTEAFF.

This rearrangement joins TRBV5-5 to TRBJ2-3; D not resolved. This CDR3 is 15 amino acids long. Trimming left V 1 base short and J 5 bases short, with 14 bases between. CDR1 is SGHKS and CDR2 is YYEKEE in the germline V gene (reference sequence). The CDR3 loop reads CASSLRPARGDTQYF. The CDR3 region has the DNA TGTGCCAGCAGCTTGAGGCCTGCCCGAGGAGATACGCAGTATTTT.

The chain uses TRBV9 and TRBJ2-1; the match to TRBD1 covers 7 bases. This CDR3 is 17 amino acids long. Per the germline V gene, CDR1 is SGDLS and CDR2 is YYNGEE. V dropped 1 base and J dropped 5; count of bases not matched to a gene: 12. CDR3 sequence (DNA): TGTGCCAGCAGCGTAAGGACAGGTCCCCCAAATGACAATGAGCAGTTCTTC. Translated: CASSVRTGPPNDNEQFF.

The V gene is TRBV19, the J gene TRBJ2-5; 9 nucleotides agree with TRBD1. This CDR3 spans 14 amino acids. From germline, CDR1 is LNHDA and CDR2 SQIVND (reference sequence). V shed 4 bases and J 5 bases; nucleotides not matched to a gene: 5. This CDR3 is CASSTRTGAETQYF. The CDR3 coding sequence is TGTGCCAGTAGTACCCGGACAGGGGCGGAGACCCAGTACTTC.

This clone has a handful of counts. This chain connects TRBV27 to TRBJ1-6; D gene unclear. V dropped 10 bases and J dropped 7 bases, with 14 bases sitting between them. Germline V gene sequence: CDR1 MNHEY, CDR2 SMNVEV (reference sequence). The CDR3 spans 13 residues. The CDR3, as DNA: TGTGCCACCCAGCGGACGGGGAATTCACCCCTCCACTTT. Its translation is CATQRTGNSPLHF.

The CDR3 nucleotides read TGTGCCAGCAGTGCCCTAGCGACCGGGGAGCTGTTTTTT. As protein: CASSALATGELFF. The chain couples TRBV6-4 to TRBJ2-2; possible D gene TRBD2, 6 bases. The CDR3 spans 13 residues. V gave up 4 bases and J gave up 5 bases, with 8 bases separating them. Germline V gene lookup returns CDR1 MRHNA and CDR2 SNTAGT.

The chain couples TRBV19 to TRBJ2-7, with D tentatively TRBD1 (6 bases). The CDR3 is made up of 13 amino acids. With 3 bases removed from V and 5 bases from J, the gap between germline ends came to 11 bases. Germline CDR1 and CDR2: LNHDA and SQIVND (reference sequence). CDR3 in DNA: TGTGCCAGTAGTATGGGGGCCGTTGACGAGCAGTACTTC. The encoded protein is CASSMGAVDEQYF.

This sequence joins TRBV5-1 and TRBJ1-5; D ambiguous. The CDR3 spans 13 residues. V gave up 0 bases and J gave up 5 bases, with 6 bases separating them. Germline CDR1 is SGHRS and CDR2 is YFSETQ. This CDR3 reads CASSLERDQPQHF. The CDR3 nucleotides are TGCGCCAGCAGCTTGGAACGGGATCAGCCCCAGCATTTT.

This clone occurred a few times. The chain links TRBV7-9 to TRBJ2-1; 8 nucleotides match TRBD2. V trimming: 5 bases; J trimming: 8 bases; junction bases outside the gene matches: 8. The CDR3 length is 14 residues. From germline, CDR1 is SEHNR and CDR2 FQNEAQ (reference sequence). DNA for the CDR3: TGTGCCAGCAGCCCGGGACTAGGTTTCGATGAGCAGTTCTTC. It codes for CASSPGLGFDEQFF.

The chain uses TRBV21-1 and TRBJ1-2; TRBD1, the D gene given by the table, was not confirmed from the DNA. TRBV21-1 is marked as a pseudogene. This CDR3 has 11 residues. In nucleotides, the CDR3 is TGTGCCAGCCGGACAGGCTATGGCTACACCTTC. Its translation: CASRTGYGYTF.

The CDR3 nucleotides are TGTGCCAGCAGCGTAGATCTGCCCGGGCCGGAGGGTGGCTACACCTTC. Translating gives CASSVDLPGPEGGYTF. The chain links TRBV9 to TRBJ1-2; D uncertain. V dropped 0 bases and J dropped 7 bases, with 19 bases sitting between them. The CDR3 sequence is 16 residues long. The germline V gene encodes CDR1 SGDLS and CDR2 YYNGEE.